This TCR beta chain comes out of a study of T cells in tumors after PD-1 blockade. This clone came up once. Input was roughly 550 ng to 6,500 ng of genomic DNA from tumor or blood. Repertoires were generated with immunoSEQ multiplex PCR, while TCRdb's copy carries only in-frame clones and drops some. The sample has 45,000 to 60,000 clones; 81% are singletons. Germline V gene sequence: CDR1 GTSNPN, CDR2 SVGIG (reference sequence). The V and J ends lost 1 base and 1 base respectively, with 7 bases between them. The CDR3 is 13 amino acids. The input for sequencing was PBMCs, taken before anti-PD-1 treatment. This chain joins TRBV30 and TRBJ1-1, with D possibly being TRBD1 (5 bases). The receptor was isolated from a human donor with basal cell carcinoma. CDR3 nucleotide sequence: TGTGCCTGGAGTGGACAGCAGAACACTGAAGCTTTCTTT. It yields the protein CAWSGQQNTEAFF.